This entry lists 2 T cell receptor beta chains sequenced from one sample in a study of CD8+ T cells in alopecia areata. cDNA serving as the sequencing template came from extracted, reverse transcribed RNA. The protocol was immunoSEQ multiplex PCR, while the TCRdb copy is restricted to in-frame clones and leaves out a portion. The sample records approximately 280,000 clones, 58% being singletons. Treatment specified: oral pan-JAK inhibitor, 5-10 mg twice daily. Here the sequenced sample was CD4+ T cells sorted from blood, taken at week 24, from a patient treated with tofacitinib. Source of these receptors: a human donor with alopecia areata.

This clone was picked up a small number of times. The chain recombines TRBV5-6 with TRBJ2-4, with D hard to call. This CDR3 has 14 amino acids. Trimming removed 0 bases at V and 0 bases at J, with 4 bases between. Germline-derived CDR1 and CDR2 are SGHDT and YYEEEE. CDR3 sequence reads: CASSLGAAKNIQYF. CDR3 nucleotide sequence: TGTGCCAGCAGCTTGGGGGCAGCCAAAAACATTCAGTACTTC.

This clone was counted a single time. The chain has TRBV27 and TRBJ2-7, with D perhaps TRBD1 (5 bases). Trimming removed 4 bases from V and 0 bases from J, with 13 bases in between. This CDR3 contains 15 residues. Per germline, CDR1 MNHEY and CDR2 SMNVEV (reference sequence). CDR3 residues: CASSSRVLSSYEQYF. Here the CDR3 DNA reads TGTGCCAGCAGTTCCAGGGTCCTAAGCTCCTACGAGCAGTACTTC.